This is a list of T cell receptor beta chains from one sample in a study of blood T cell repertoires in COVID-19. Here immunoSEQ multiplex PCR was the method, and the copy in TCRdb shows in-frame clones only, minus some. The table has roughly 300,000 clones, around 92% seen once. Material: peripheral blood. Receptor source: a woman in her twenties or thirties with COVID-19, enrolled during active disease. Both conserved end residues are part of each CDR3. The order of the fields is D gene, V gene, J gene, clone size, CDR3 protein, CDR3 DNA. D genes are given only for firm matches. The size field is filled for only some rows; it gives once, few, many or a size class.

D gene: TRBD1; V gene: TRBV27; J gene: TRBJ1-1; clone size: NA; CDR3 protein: CASSPRQGFTEAFF; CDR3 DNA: TGTGCCAGCAGTCCGAGACAGGGTTTCACTGAAGCTTTCTTT
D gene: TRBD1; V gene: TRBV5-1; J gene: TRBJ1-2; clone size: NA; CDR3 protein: CASRKGQGNYGYTF; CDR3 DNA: TGCGCCAGCAGGAAAGGACAGGGTAACTATGGCTACACCTTC
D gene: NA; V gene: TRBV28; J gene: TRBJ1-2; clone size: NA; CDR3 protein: CASSLTGREYGYTF; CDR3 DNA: TGTGCCAGCAGTCTTACAGGGAGGGAGTATGGCTACACCTTC
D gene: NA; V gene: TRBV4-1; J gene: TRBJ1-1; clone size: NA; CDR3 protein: CASSPTQGQKKAFF; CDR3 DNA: TGCGCCAGCAGCCCGACTCAGGGCCAAAAAAAAGCTTTCTTT
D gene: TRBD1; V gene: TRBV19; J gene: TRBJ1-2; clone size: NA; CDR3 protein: CASSKGVTGRSGYTF; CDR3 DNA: TGTGCCAGTTCCAAAGGGGTGACAGGGCGTAGTGGCTACACCTTC
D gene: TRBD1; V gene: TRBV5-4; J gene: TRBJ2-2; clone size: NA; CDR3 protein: CASSGRQGGTGELFF; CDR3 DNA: TGTGCCAGCAGCGGCAGACAGGGTGGCACCGGGGAGCTGTTTTTT
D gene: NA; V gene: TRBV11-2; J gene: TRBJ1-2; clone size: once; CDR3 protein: CASSFLAGNLDGYTF; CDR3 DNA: TGTGCCAGCAGCTTTCTGGCAGGGAATTTGGATGGCTACACCTTC
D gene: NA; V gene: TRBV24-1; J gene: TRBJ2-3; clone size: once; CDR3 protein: CATSDLRRGSTDTQYF; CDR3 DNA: TGTGCCACCAGTGATTTAAGGCGCGGTAGCACAGATACGCAGTATTTT
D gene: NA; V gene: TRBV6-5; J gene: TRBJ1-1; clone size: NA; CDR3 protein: CASNLQGSNTEAFF; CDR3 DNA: TGTGCCAGCAATCTACAGGGATCGAACACTGAAGCTTTCTTT
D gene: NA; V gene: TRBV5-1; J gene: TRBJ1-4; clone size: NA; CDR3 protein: CASSGDGGKLFF; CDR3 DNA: TGCGCCAGCAGCGGGGACGGGGGAAAACTGTTTTTT
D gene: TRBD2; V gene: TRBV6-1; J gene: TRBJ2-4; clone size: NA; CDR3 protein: CASSGGLAGAPGKNIQYF; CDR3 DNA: TGTGCCAGCAGTGGAGGACTAGCGGGGGCCCCAGGAAAAAACATTCAGTACTTC
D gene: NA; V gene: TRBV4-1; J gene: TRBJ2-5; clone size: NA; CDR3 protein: CASSQQTALQETQYF; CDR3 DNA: TGCGCCAGCAGTCAACAAACAGCTTTACAAGAGACCCAGTACTTC
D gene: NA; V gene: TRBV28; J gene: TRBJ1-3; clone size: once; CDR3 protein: CASSLFGGSQGSGNTIYF; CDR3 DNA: TGTGCCAGCAGTTTATTCGGTGGTAGCCAGGGGTCTGGAAACACCATATATTTT
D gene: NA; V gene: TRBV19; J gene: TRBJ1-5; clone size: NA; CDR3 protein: CASSIRGGQPQHF; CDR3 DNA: TGTGCCAGTAGTATCAGGGGCGGTCAGCCCCAGCATTTT
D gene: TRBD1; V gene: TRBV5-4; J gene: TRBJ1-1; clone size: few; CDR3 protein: CASSTYRQGREAFF; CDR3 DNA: TGTGCCAGCAGCACGTATAGACAGGGTCGTGAAGCTTTCTTT
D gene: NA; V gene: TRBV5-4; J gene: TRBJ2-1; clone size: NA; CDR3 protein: CASSSTRNSYNEQFF; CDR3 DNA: TGTGCCAGCAGCTCGACTAGGAACTCCTACAATGAGCAGTTCTTC
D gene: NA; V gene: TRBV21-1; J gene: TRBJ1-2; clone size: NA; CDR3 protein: CASSGSGTGVMYGYTF; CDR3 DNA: TGTGCCAGCAGCGGCTCCGGGACAGGGGTTATGTATGGCTACACCTTC
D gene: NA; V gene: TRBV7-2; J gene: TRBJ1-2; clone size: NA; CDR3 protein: CASSWAVRYGYTF; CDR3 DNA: TGTGCCAGCAGCTGGGCCGTCCGCTATGGCTACACCTTC